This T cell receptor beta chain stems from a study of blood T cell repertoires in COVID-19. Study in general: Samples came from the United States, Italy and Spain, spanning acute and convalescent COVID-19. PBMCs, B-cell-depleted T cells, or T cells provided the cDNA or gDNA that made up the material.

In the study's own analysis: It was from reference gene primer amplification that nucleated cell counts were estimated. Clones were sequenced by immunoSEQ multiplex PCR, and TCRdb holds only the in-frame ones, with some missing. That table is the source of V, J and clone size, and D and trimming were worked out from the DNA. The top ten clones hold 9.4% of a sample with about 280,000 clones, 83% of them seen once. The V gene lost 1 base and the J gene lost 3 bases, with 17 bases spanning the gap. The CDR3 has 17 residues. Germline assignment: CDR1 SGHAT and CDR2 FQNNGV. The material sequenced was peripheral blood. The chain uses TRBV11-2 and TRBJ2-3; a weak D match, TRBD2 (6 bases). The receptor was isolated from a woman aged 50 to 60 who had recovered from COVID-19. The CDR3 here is CASSLARARAGTDTQYF. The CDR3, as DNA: TGTGCCAGCAGCTTAGCGAGGGCTCGGGCGGGGACAGATACGCAGTATTTT.